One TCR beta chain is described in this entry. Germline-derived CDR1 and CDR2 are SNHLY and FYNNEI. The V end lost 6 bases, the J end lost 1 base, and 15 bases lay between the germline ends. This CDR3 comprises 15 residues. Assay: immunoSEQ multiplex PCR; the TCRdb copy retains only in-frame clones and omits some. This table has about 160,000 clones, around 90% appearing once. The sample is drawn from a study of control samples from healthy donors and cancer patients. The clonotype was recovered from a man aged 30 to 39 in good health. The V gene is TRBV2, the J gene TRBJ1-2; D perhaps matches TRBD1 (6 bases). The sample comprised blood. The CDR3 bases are TGTGCCAGCAGACGCGAGGGGGGGCGTAACTATGGCTACACCTTC. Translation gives CASRREGGRNYGYTF.